This TCR beta chain was profiled in a study of neurological immune-mediated disorders. The table lists this clonotype with many counts. Unsorted libraries were derived from 2 million PBMCs stored at -80 C. The V gene's germline CDR1 is SGHRS and CDR2 YFSETQ. V shed 1 base, J shed 6 bases, and the junction held 6 bases outside the gene matches. The CDR3 has 15 residues. Template-switch 5'RACE cDNA synthesis added a 10-nucleotide unique molecular identifier. TCRdb reprocessed the 5' RACE reads via MiXCR and lists one record per CDR3 protein. The data show about 55,000 distinct CDR3 sequences, 3.6% seen once.

The TCR comes from a man aged 30-40 years with multiple sclerosis. The chain combines TRBV5-1 with TRBJ1-4, with 7 nucleotides matching TRBD1. Input material: PBMCs. The CDR3 nucleotides read TGCGCCAGCAGCTTGTTCGATACAGGGGATGAAAAACTGTTTTTT. Its translation: CASSLFDTGDEKLFF.